Included here is one T cell receptor (beta chain) sequence, with context. Source study methods: Reference gene primer amplification gave estimated nucleated cell counts. TCRdb's copy holds only in-frame clones and misses some; the assay was immunoSEQ multiplex PCR. The V and J calls and clone size come from that table; D and trimming were worked out from the DNA. The table has 100,000 to 120,000 clones, about 90% seen once. The data were taken from a study of blood T cell repertoires in COVID-19. The V and J ends lost 3 bases and 5 bases, in that order; junction bases with no gene match: 9. Germline values: CDR1 GTSNPN, CDR2 SVGIG (reference sequence). The CDR3 sequence is 15 residues long.

Specimen: peripheral blood. The genes are TRBV30 and TRBJ2-2, with 7 positions matching TRBD1. The TCR sequence derives from a human donor in a cohort sampled during active COVID-19. CDR3 in DNA: TGTGCCTGGAGAGGCGGGTCAGGGGGAACCGGGGAGCTGTTTTTT. Its protein product is CAWRGGSGGTGELFF.